This TCR beta chain is drawn from a study of cytomegalovirus exposure and HLA in healthy donors. Overall study context: Earlier sequencing of about 179 million T cells yielded about 120 million unique TCR beta sequences. Study-level points and caveats: The number of N-insertions in an Asian-associated ancestry cluster was reportedly below the approximately 690-donor mean in a later analysis. In an earlier analysis, in roughly 600 donors, most V segments appeared productive either ~90% or ~30% of the time.

As for this clone: Its antigen is currently unknown.

The PCR had 60 Vbeta and 13 Jbeta primers. TCRdb keeps only in-frame clones here, not all; method: immunoSEQ multiplex PCR. The sample contains some 130,000 clones, roughly three quarters of which appear only once. All donors participated as healthy donors of bone marrow. Germline V CDR1 and CDR2: KGHSY, FQNENV. The CDR3 sequence is 11 residues long. V dropped 4 bases and J dropped 8 bases, with 8 bases sitting between them. This clonotype was sampled from a man between 18 and 35 years old in good health and CMV-seronegative. The J gene is TRBJ1-1, the V gene TRBV16; D gene ambiguous. Sequencing was carried out using PBMCs. The CDR3 loop reads CASSPRREAFF. CDR3 DNA sequence: TGTGCCAGCAGCCCGCGTAGAGAAGCTTTCTTT.